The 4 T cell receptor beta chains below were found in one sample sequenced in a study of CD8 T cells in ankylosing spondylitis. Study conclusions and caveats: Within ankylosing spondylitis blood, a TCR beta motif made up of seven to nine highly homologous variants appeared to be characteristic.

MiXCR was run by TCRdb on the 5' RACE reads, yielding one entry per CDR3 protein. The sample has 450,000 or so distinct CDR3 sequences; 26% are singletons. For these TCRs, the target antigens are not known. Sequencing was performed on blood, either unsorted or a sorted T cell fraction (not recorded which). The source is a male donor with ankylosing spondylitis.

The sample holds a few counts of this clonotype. The CDR3 region has the DNA TGTGCCAGCAGCAAAGAGGAGTGGAACACTGAAGCTTTCTTT. Amino acid sequence: CASSKEEWNTEAFF. This chain joins TRBV21-1 and TRBJ1-1. TRBV21-1 is classified as a pseudogene. The CDR3 is made up of 14 amino acids.

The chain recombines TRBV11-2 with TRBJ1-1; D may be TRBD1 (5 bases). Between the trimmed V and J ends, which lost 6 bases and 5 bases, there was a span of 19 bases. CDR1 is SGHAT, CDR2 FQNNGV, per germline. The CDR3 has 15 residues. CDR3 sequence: CASSPLDRDGTEAFF. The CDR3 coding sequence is TGTGCCAGCAGTCCTCTTGACCGGGACGGGACTGAAGCTTTCTTT.

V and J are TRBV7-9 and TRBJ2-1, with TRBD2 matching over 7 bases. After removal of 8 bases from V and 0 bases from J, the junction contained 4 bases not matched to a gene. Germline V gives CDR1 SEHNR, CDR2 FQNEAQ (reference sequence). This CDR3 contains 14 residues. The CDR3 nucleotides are TGTGCCAGCCGATGGACTAGCTCCTACAATGAGCAGTTCTTC. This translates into CASRWTSSYNEQFF.

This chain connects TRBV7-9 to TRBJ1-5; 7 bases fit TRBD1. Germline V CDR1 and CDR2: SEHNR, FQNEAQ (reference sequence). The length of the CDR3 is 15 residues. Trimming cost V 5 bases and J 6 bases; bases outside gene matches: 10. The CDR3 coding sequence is TGTGCCAGCAGCCCTGGGACAGTCCATACTCAGCCCCAGCATTTT. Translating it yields CASSPGTVHTQPQHF.